What follows are 4 T cell receptor beta chains derived from one specimen sequenced in a study of T cell responses to AZD1222 COVID-19 vaccine. TCRdb's table, derived via immunoSEQ multiplex PCR, lists solely in-frame clones and lacks some. The sample holds roughly 120,000 clones, just over 85% seen once. The specimen comprised peripheral blood, sampled on day 0 of MenACWY control vaccination. All receptors come from an adult in good health.

This clone was detected only once. The chain joins TRBV4-1 to TRBJ2-1; 12 positions match TRBD2. The CDR3 length is 20 residues. Germline loops: CDR1 MGHRA, CDR2 YSYEKL. With V trimmed by 1 base and J by 2 bases, 12 bases remained unmatched. The CDR3 DNA follows: TGCGCCAGCAGCCAAGTTCCGGGACTAGCGGGCCGAAAGGCCTACAATGAGCAGTTCTTC. Protein sequence: CASSQVPGLAGRKAYNEQFF.

This chain joins TRBV4-1 and TRBJ2-7; 10 bases fit TRBD1. Germline values: CDR1 MGHRA, CDR2 YSYEKL. This CDR3 is built from 14 residues. J was trimmed by 5 bases and V by 6 bases; bases with no gene match: 7. CDR3 in amino acids: CASSQDRGFHEQYF. The DNA for the CDR3 is TGCGCCAGCAGTCAGGACAGGGGGTTCCACGAGCAGTACTTC.

The chain links TRBV11-3 to TRBJ2-2; 11 bases agree with TRBD1. The CDR3 length is 15 residues. J was trimmed by 4 bases and V by 5 bases; bases with no gene match: 3. The germline CDR1 and CDR2 sequences are SGHNT and YENEEA. CDR3: CASSRDRGGTGELFF. DNA for the CDR3: TGTGCCAGCAGCCGGGACAGGGGGGGCACCGGGGAGCTGTTTTTT.

The chain carries TRBV5-5 and TRBJ2-1; 9 bases agree with TRBD2. This CDR3 has 15 residues. V dropped 3 bases and J dropped 0; count of bases not matched to a gene: 1. CDR1 SGHKS and CDR2 YYEKEE come from the germline V gene (reference sequence). CDR3 in DNA: TGTGCCAGCAGCTGGCGGGAGGGCTCCTACAATGAGCAGTTCTTC. Protein sequence: CASSWREGSYNEQFF.